This T cell receptor beta chain comes out of a study of glioma-infiltrating T cells after dendritic cell vaccination. At the level of the study: Patients received three intradermal dendritic cell vaccine injections at biweekly intervals. Study findings and constraints: The cohort had few patients with full blood and tumor sets.

Germline lookup yields CDR1 SGHVS and CDR2 FQNEAQ. J lost 3 bases, V lost 1 base, and 6 bases had no gene match. This CDR3 spans 15 amino acids. Remarks on this clone: As yet, its antigen is unknown.

The assay was immunoSEQ multiplex PCR, and TCRdb's table has in-frame clones only and misses some. The table lists roughly 98,000 clones, 86% of them singletons. Material: blood, obtained before dendritic cell vaccination. This receptor was taken from a human donor with glioblastoma. The chain joins TRBV7-8 to TRBJ2-7, with TRBD1 identical over 7 bases. The CDR3 is CASSLDGQVGYEQYF. CDR3 sequence (DNA): TGTGCCAGCAGCTTAGATGGACAGGTGGGCTACGAGCAGTACTTC.